These 17 T cell receptor beta chains share one sample of origin, sequenced in a study of T-cell reconstitution after alpha-beta-depleted transplantation in children. Preparing the TCRbeta library involved the use of unique molecular identifiers. TCRdb re-derived calls from the PCR reads in MiXCR, one entry per CDR3 protein. The top ten clones hold 0.65% to 0.9% of a sample with 600,000 to 700,000 distinct CDR3 sequences, over 10% of them seen once. Sample: PBMCs, taken before TCRalphabeta/CD19-depleted stem cell transplant. The receptors were gathered from a girl under 10 years old with congenital amegakaryocytic thrombocytopenia, due to receive a stem cell transplant.

This chain connects TRBV12-3 or TRBV12-4 to TRBJ2-5; 8 bases line up with TRBD1. After removal of 5 bases from V and 2 bases from J, the junction contained 10 bases not matched to a gene. This CDR3 comprises 16 residues. CDR3 nucleotide sequence: TGTGCCAGCAGTCCTACCTCGGACAGGGCTCAAGAGACCCAGTACTTC. This encodes CASSPTSDRAQETQYF.

This clonotype came up many times. The rearrangement links TRBV5-1 to TRBJ2-7; TRBD1 might be the D (5 bases). Trimming took off 2 bases at V and 4 bases at J, with 13 bases between the two ends. CDR3 length: 14 amino acids. CDR1 and CDR2 from the germline V gene are SGHRS and YFSETQ. The CDR3 DNA is TGCGCCAGCAGCTTCTCGCAGGGATCGTACGAGCAGTACTTC. Its protein is CASSFSQGSYEQYF.

This clonotype was picked up a small number of times. The J gene is TRBJ2-1, the V gene TRBV4-1, with 8 positions matching TRBD2. There are 13 residues in the CDR3. V shed 2 bases, J shed 6 bases, and the junction held 0 bases outside the gene matches. The V gene's germline CDR1 is MGHRA and CDR2 YSYEKL. CDR3 sequence (DNA): TGCGCCAGCAGCCAACGGGGGGGCAATGAGCAGTTCTTC. Translation: CASSQRGGNEQFF.

This clonotype was seen ten or more times. The V and J genes are TRBV15 and TRBJ2-7; 10 bases are a match to TRBD2. The germline V gene has CDR1 LNHNV and CDR2 YYDKDF (reference sequence). The CDR3 is 16 residues long. V dropped 1 base and J dropped 3; count of bases not matched to a gene: 6. The chain's CDR3 is CATSRATSGMLYEQYF. DNA of the CDR3: TGTGCCACCAGCAGAGCCACTAGCGGGATGCTCTACGAGCAGTACTTC.

This clonotype was seen repeatedly, ten times or more. The chain uses TRBV27 and TRBJ2-1, with TRBD2 as a possible D gene (5 bases). V was trimmed by 5 bases and J by 9 bases, leaving 17 bases between them. This CDR3 has 14 residues. The V gene's germline CDR1 is MNHEY and CDR2 SMNVEV (reference sequence). CDR3 residues: CASSLDPDLGEQFF. CDR3 DNA: TGTGCCAGCAGTCTAGACCCGGACTTAGGTGAGCAGTTCTTC.

This clonotype has just a few counts. This sequence joins TRBV4-1 and TRBJ2-2; weak D call: TRBD2 (7 bases). The CDR3 totals 20 residues. Germline CDR1 and CDR2: MGHRA and YSYEKL. Trimming removed 3 bases at V and 1 base at J, with 24 bases between. The CDR3 nucleotides are TGCGCCAGCAGCCAGCCGACGTGGAAGGGGGGGGACAAGAACACCGGGGAGCTGTTTTTT. Residues: CASSQPTWKGGDKNTGELFF.

At least ten counts were recorded for this clonotype. The chain couples TRBV20-1 to TRBJ2-6, with D unresolved. The CDR3 covers 14 residues. V was trimmed by 5 bases and J by 3 bases, leaving 11 bases between them. Germline CDR1 DFQATT, CDR2 SNEGSKA (reference sequence). CDR3 region: CSAPGFDGANVLTF. As DNA, the CDR3 is TGCAGTGCTCCGGGTTTCGATGGGGCCAACGTCCTGACTTTC.

This clonotype was observed a handful of times. The J gene is TRBJ1-5, the V gene TRBV5-5; 7 bases fit TRBD1. CDR1 SGHKS and CDR2 YYEKEE come from the germline V gene (reference sequence). V dropped 4 bases and J dropped 5; count of bases not matched to a gene: 3. CDR3 length: 13 residues. For the CDR3, the DNA is TGTGCCAGCAGCGCTACAGGGGATCAGCCCCAGCATTTT. This encodes CASSATGDQPQHF.

In this sample, this clonotype turned up a few times. The gene calls are TRBV29-1 and TRBJ1-4; TRBD1 matches 9 bases. This CDR3 comprises 13 residues. Germline V CDR1 and CDR2: SQVTM, ANQGSEA. The V segment lost 4 bases and the J segment 10 bases; nucleotides outside the gene matches: 7. Written as DNA, the CDR3 is TGCAGCGTTGGAGGGACAGGGTGGCCAAAACTGTTTTTT. Residues: CSVGGTGWPKLFF. Using reference TRBV29-1 and TRBJ1-4 for the parts outside the CDR3, the full variable domain is SAVISQKPSRDICQRGTSLTIQCQVDSQVTMMFWYRQQPGQSLTLIATANQGSEATYESGFVIDKFPISRPNLTFSTLTVSNMSPEDSSIYLCSVGGTGWPKLFFGSGTQLSVL.

This clonotype was picked up a small number of times. This chain connects TRBV7-2 to TRBJ2-1, with a tentative D call TRBD2 (5 bases). CDR1 and CDR2 (germline): SGHTA, FQGNSA. Trimming took 3 bases from V and 0 from J, leaving 15 bases between them. CDR3 length: 17 amino acids. CDR3 coding DNA: TGTGCCAGCAGCTTTCGATTGCGGGCTAGCTCCTACAATGAGCAGTTCTTC. Amino acids: CASSFRLRASSYNEQFF.

There are many counts of this clonotype. The rearrangement uses TRBV10-3 and TRBJ2-7; D perhaps matches TRBD1 (5 bases). The CDR3 loop spans 16 amino acids. V was shortened by 2 bases and J by 5 bases, with 19 bases between the two germline ends. CDR1 is ENHRY and CDR2 is SYGVKD in the germline V gene. CDR3 residues: CAISERRQPNPNEQYF. The CDR3 DNA is TGTGCCATCAGTGAGCGTCGACAGCCCAACCCAAACGAGCAGTACTTC.

This clonotype was seen a handful of times. The rearrangement uses TRBV12-3 or TRBV12-4 and TRBJ1-1; D uncertain. V was cut by 3 bases and J by 5 bases, with 10 bases left in between. CDR3 length: 13 amino acids. The CDR3 sequence is CASSFGPSTEAFF. CDR3 nucleotides: TGTGCCAGCAGTTTTGGTCCGAGTACTGAAGCTTTCTTT.

This clonotype was found a few times. The chain combines TRBV19 with TRBJ1-5; D unclear. The CDR3 is 11 residues long. V gave up 10 bases and J gave up 7 bases, with 11 bases separating them. CDR1 LNHDA and CDR2 SQIVND come from the germline V gene (reference sequence). The CDR3 DNA reads as TGTGCCACCGAGGGTGACCAGCCCCAGCATTTT. It is translated as CATEGDQPQHF.

The V gene is TRBV5-1, the J gene TRBJ2-1; 9 positions agree with TRBD2. V lost 0 bases and J lost 7; bases outside the gene matches: 5. Germline V gene data show CDR1 as SGHRS and CDR2 as YFSETQ. This CDR3 spans 15 amino acids. The CDR3 region has the DNA TGCGCCAGCAGCTTGGTAGCGGGAGAAGCGAATGAGCAGTTCTTC. Translating it yields CASSLVAGEANEQFF.

This clonotype was observed a few times. The chain recombines TRBV5-1 with TRBJ2-3; TRBD2 matches at 9 bases. The CDR3 length is 20 residues. The V and J ends lost 5 bases and 1 base, in that order; junction bases with no gene match: 20. Per the germline V gene, CDR1 is SGHRS and CDR2 is YFSETQ. CDR3 sequence (DNA): TGCGCCAGCAGGTACCCAAGATTTGAAGCGGGAGGAAGGGGCACAGATACGCAGTATTTT. It translates to CASRYPRFEAGGRGTDTQYF. The whole variable domain, filled in from reference TRBV5-1 and TRBJ2-3, reads KAGVTQTPRYLIKTRGQQVTLSCSPISGHRSVSWYQQTPGQGLQFLFEYFSETQRNKGNFPGRFSGRQFSNSRSEMNVSTLELGDSALYLCASRYPRFEAGGRGTDTQYFGPGTRLTVL.

This clonotype was counted at least ten times. For the CDR3, the DNA is TGTGCCACCAGCAGAGATGGTCTAGCGGCAGATACGCAGTATTTT. Its protein product is CATSRDGLAADTQYF. This sequence joins TRBV15 and TRBJ2-3; 7 positions match TRBD2. The CDR3 spans 15 residues. With V trimmed by 0 bases and J by 4 bases, 4 bases remained unmatched. CDR1 LNHNV and CDR2 YYDKDF come from the germline V gene (reference sequence).

The CDR3 DNA follows: TGTGCTAGTGGTCGAACCGCGGGGCAGAACACTGAAGCTTTCTTT. Its protein product is CASGRTAGQNTEAFF. This chain connects TRBV12-5 to TRBJ1-1, with D tentatively TRBD1 (5 bases). From germline, CDR1 is LGHNT and CDR2 FRNRAP. The CDR3 spans 15 residues. Deletions cut 5 bases from V and 1 base from J, with 14 bases between.